These 32 T cell receptor beta chains share one sample of origin, sequenced in a study of T-cell reconstitution after alpha-beta-depleted transplantation in children. It was with unique molecular identifiers that the TCRbeta library was prepared. TCRdb processed the PCR reads anew with MiXCR; each CDR3 protein has one entry. The sample lists a few hundred thousand distinct CDR3 sequences, approximately 12% occurring once. This specimen was PBMCs, mostly from graft donor cells, taken 360 days after TCRalphabeta/CD19-depleted stem cell transplant. These receptors came from a male patient between 5 and 17 years old who had a stem cell transplant for acute myeloid leukemia, so the T cells may come from the graft donor.

This clonotype showed up many times. The chain links TRBV29-1 to TRBJ1-1; D gene uncertain. Looked up from germline, CDR1 is SQVTM and CDR2 is ANQGSEA. This CDR3 spans 11 amino acids. V lost 4 bases and J 6 bases, leaving 9 bases between the germline ends. CDR3 sequence: CSVGISAEAFF. The CDR3, as DNA: TGCAGCGTTGGTATTAGCGCTGAAGCTTTCTTT.

The sample holds many counts of this clonotype. The J gene is TRBJ2-3, the V gene TRBV29-1, with D unclear. This CDR3 has 14 amino acids. The ends were cut back, 7 bases at V and 1 base at J, with 15 bases in the middle. In germline, CDR1 is SQVTM, CDR2 ANQGSEA. The CDR3, as DNA: TGCAGCGCCCCTTCGGTAGGTCGCACAGATACGCAGTATTTT. It specifies CSAPSVGRTDTQYF.

This clonotype was observed at least ten times. The chain joins TRBV12-3 or TRBV12-4 to TRBJ2-2, with D possibly being TRBD2 (6 bases). Between the trimmed V and J ends, which lost 5 bases and 5 bases, there was a span of 18 bases. The CDR3 is made up of 16 amino acids. Written as DNA, the CDR3 is TGTGCCAGCAGTCACCGGGACTTCACCAGGACCGGGGAGCTGTTTTTT. Protein sequence: CASSHRDFTRTGELFF.

The chain employs TRBV11-1 and TRBJ2-7; 9 bases align to TRBD2. J gave up 2 bases and V 5 bases, and 16 bases lay outside the gene matches. The CDR3 has 18 residues. Germline values: CDR1 SGHAT, CDR2 FQDESV (reference sequence). In nucleotides, the CDR3 is TGTGCCAGCAGCCGGGTCGGTGGTAGCGGGAGAGAGCCCTACGAGCAGTACTTC. This sequence encodes CASSRVGGSGREPYEQYF. Together with reference TRBV11-1 and TRBJ2-7, the CDR3 gives the full variable domain: EAEVAQSPRYKITEKSQAVAFWCDPISGHATLYWYRQILGQGPELLVQFQDESVVDDSQLPKDRFSAERLKGVDSTLKIQPAELGDSAMYLCASSRVGGSGREPYEQYFGPGTRLTVT.

The table lists this clonotype with many counts. The V gene is TRBV7-9, the J gene TRBJ2-2, with D perhaps matching TRBD1 or TRBD2 (6 bases each). The CDR3 extends over 12 amino acids. Looked up from germline, CDR1 is SEHNR and CDR2 is FQNEAQ (reference sequence). As DNA, the CDR3 is TGTGCGGGGGCGGGATACACCGGGGAGCTGTTTTTT. Protein: CAGAGYTGELFF.

There are many counts of this clonotype. The V call is TRBV20-1, the J call TRBJ2-1; D is unclear. Germline V gene sequence: CDR1 DFQATT, CDR2 SNEGSKA (reference sequence). The CDR3 sequence is 15 residues long. V was pared by 3 bases and J by 3 bases, with 15 bases between. The CDR3 loop reads CSASSWPYHYNEQFF. CDR3 in DNA: TGCAGTGCTAGTTCTTGGCCGTATCACTACAATGAGCAGTTCTTC.

The V call is TRBV25-1, the J call TRBJ2-2; 7 nucleotides align to TRBD1. CDR1 and CDR2 from the germline V gene are MGHDK and SYGVNS. Germline trimming cut 4 bases from V and 5 bases from J; bases unmatched to any gene: 7. This CDR3 comprises 15 residues. CDR3 protein: CASSAFSGGTGELFF. For the CDR3, the DNA is TGTGCCAGCAGTGCCTTCTCAGGGGGAACCGGGGAGCTGTTTTTT.

This clonotype turned up a few times. The V call is TRBV10-3, the J call TRBJ2-7, with 7 nucleotides matching TRBD2. Germline V gene lookup returns CDR1 ENHRY and CDR2 SYGVKD. CDR3 size: 14 residues. V was pared by 0 bases and J by 4 bases, with 3 bases of the junction left unmatched. In DNA form, the CDR3 reads TGTGCCATCAGTGAGTCACGGGAGGCTTACGAGCAGTACTTC. Its translation is CAISESREAYEQYF.

The chain joins TRBV12-5 to TRBJ2-5, with 12 positions matching TRBD1. CDR3 length: 17 amino acids. Trimming took 2 bases from V and 5 from J; bases not matched to a gene: 9. Germline V CDR1 and CDR2: LGHNT, FRNRAP. This CDR3 reads CASGLTPGQGASETQYF. The CDR3, as DNA: TGTGCTAGTGGTTTGACACCGGGACAGGGGGCAAGTGAGACCCAGTACTTC. The entire variable domain, with the rest obtained from reference TRBV12-5 and TRBJ2-5, is as follows: DARVTQTPRHKVTEMGQEVTMRCQPILGHNTVFWYRQTMMQGLELLAYFRNRAPLDDSGMPKDRFSAEMPDATLATLKIQPSEPRDSAVYFCASGLTPGQGASETQYFGPGTRLLVL.

The rearrangement joins TRBV5-5 to TRBJ2-7, with 7 bases identical to TRBD2. V trimming: 5 bases; J trimming: 9 bases; junction bases outside the gene matches: 17. The CDR3 totals 15 residues. Germline CDR1 and CDR2: SGHKS and YYEKEE (reference sequence). As DNA, the CDR3 is TGTGCCAGCAGGGTCCCTGGGACTACCTCTCTGGGGCAGTACTTC. Protein: CASRVPGTTSLGQYF.

This clonotype was observed many times. The genes are TRBV14 and TRBJ2-1, with TRBD1 matching over 8 bases. V dropped 1 base and J dropped 10; count of bases not matched to a gene: 3. CDR1 is SGHDN and CDR2 is FVKESK in the germline V gene. CDR3 size: 13 residues. CDR3 nucleotide sequence: TGTGCCAGCAGCCAAGTCTCAGGGGGCGAGCAGTTCTTC. Translated: CASSQVSGGEQFF.

This chain links TRBV7-2 with TRBJ2-7, with unresolved D. Trimming removed 1 base from V and 2 bases from J, with 6 bases in between. The CDR3 contains 13 residues. Germline-derived CDR1 and CDR2 are SGHTA and FQGNSA. The CDR3 sequence is CASSLVETYEQYF. CDR3 nucleotide sequence: TGTGCCAGCAGCTTAGTCGAAACCTACGAGCAGTACTTC.

This clonotype was seen a few times. The J gene is TRBJ2-2, the V gene TRBV12-3 or TRBV12-4; tentatively, D is TRBD2 (6 bases). This CDR3 comprises 15 residues. V lost 7 bases and J lost 7, with 19 bases in between. The CDR3 loop is CASTCCAGTVGELFF. CDR3 DNA sequence: TGTGCCAGCACGTGTTGCGCGGGAACGGTCGGGGAGCTGTTTTTT.

The chain recombines TRBV19 with TRBJ2-1; TRBD2 is a possible D gene (5 bases). The CDR3 runs to 17 residues. Per germline, CDR1 LNHDA and CDR2 SQIVND (reference sequence). The V end was cut by 4 bases, the J end by 5 bases, with 21 bases between. DNA of the CDR3: TGTGCCAGTAGTACCGCCTATTCGGGCGGGCGCAACAATGAGCAGTTCTTC. Its protein is CASSTAYSGGRNNEQFF. The full variable domain, its missing parts supplied by reference TRBV19 and TRBJ2-1, is DGGITQSPKYLFRKEGQNVTLSCEQNLNHDAMYWYRQDPGQGLRLIYYSQIVNDFQKGDIAEGYSVSREKKESFPLTVTSAQKNPTAFYLCASSTAYSGGRNNEQFFGPGTRLTVL.

V is TRBV10-3 and J is TRBJ2-1, with 9 bases that match TRBD2. Trimming cost V 7 bases and J 4 bases; bases outside gene matches: 11. The CDR3 sequence is 16 residues long. In germline, CDR1 is ENHRY, CDR2 SYGVKD. The CDR3 coding sequence is TGTGCCATCACTGCGGGAGGGCCTTTACAATACAATGAGCAGTTCTTC. It translates to CAITAGGPLQYNEQFF.

This chain connects TRBV5-8 to TRBJ2-7; D gene unclear. Per the germline V gene, CDR1 is SGHTS and CDR2 is YDEGEE. V was cut by 7 bases and J by 6 bases, with 11 bases left in between. The CDR3 has 11 amino acids. DNA of the CDR3: TGTGCCAGCCTTGAAAGTCGCGAGCAGTACTTC. Translated, it gives CASLESREQYF.

A few counts support this clonotype. J is TRBJ2-3 and V is TRBV28; D is undetermined. Germline V lookup: CDR1 MDHEN, CDR2 SYDVKM. This CDR3 has 14 residues. V lost 5 bases and J lost 4, with 13 bases in between. CDR3 in amino acids: CASSPAAGADTQYF. The CDR3 nucleotides read TGTGCCAGCAGTCCTGCGGCCGGCGCAGATACGCAGTATTTT.

This clonotype was detected only a few times. The chain is built from TRBV25-1 and TRBJ2-3; 12 positions match TRBD2. The junction had 4 bases not matched to a gene; V was cut back by 4 bases and J by 2 bases. This CDR3 has 16 amino acids. In germline, CDR1 is MGHDK, CDR2 SYGVNS. DNA for the CDR3: TGTGCCAGCAGTGGGAGGACTAGCGGGGTCACAGATACGCAGTATTTT. This encodes CASSGRTSGVTDTQYF.

This clonotype was seen a handful of times. The J gene is TRBJ2-7, the V gene TRBV28; TRBD2 matches 7 bases. Per the germline V gene, CDR1 is MDHEN and CDR2 is SYDVKM. Trimming at V came to 5 bases and at J to 6 bases, leaving 7 bases not matched to a gene. The CDR3 is made up of 13 amino acids. In nucleotides, the CDR3 is TGTGCCAGCAGTGGGGACTATCCAGGCGAGCAGTACTTC. Translated: CASSGDYPGEQYF.

The chain joins TRBV27 to TRBJ2-1, with 15 bases lining up with TRBD2. CDR1 is MNHEY, CDR2 SMNVEV, per germline (reference sequence). The CDR3 has 18 amino acids. The J segment lost 6 bases and the V segment lost 5 bases, leaving 11 bases of the junction unmatched. The CDR3 sequence: CASSRHGLAGGPGNEQFF. DNA of the CDR3: TGTGCCAGCAGTAGACACGGACTAGCGGGAGGGCCCGGCAATGAGCAGTTCTTC.

This clonotype came up many times. This rearrangement joins TRBV7-6 to TRBJ1-4; D call uncertain. CDR1 and CDR2 (germline): SGHVS, FNYEAQ. The V and J ends lost 11 bases and 8 bases respectively, with 15 bases between them. CDR3 length: 12 amino acids. The CDR3 nucleotides are TGTGCCTCAGCGGTGATAGGCGAAAAACTGTTTTTT. Protein product: CASAVIGEKLFF.

This clonotype showed up many times. The chain is built from TRBV20-1 and TRBJ2-7; 7 positions agree with TRBD2. Germline CDR1 DFQATT, CDR2 SNEGSKA (reference sequence). V was pared by 1 base and J by 7 bases, with 7 bases of the junction left unmatched. CDR3 length: 13 residues. The CDR3 sequence: CSARVGRGLEQYF. Here the CDR3 DNA reads TGCAGTGCTAGAGTGGGGCGGGGGTTAGAGCAGTACTTC.

The V gene is TRBV29-1, the J gene TRBJ2-3; TRBD2 agrees at 14 bases. Looked up from germline, CDR1 is SQVTM and CDR2 is ANQGSEA. The CDR3 sequence is 16 residues long. V gave up 7 bases and J gave up 2 bases; unmatched junction bases: 8. Here the CDR3 DNA reads TGCAGCGCAAGACTAGCGGGAGGGGTTTTCACAGATACGCAGTATTTT. Its protein product is CSARLAGGVFTDTQYF.

This clonotype occurred many times. The chain combines TRBV29-1 with TRBJ2-7; no definite D call. Trimming cost V 4 bases and J 1 base, with 17 bases left between them. CDR3 length equals 15 residues. Looked up from germline, CDR1 is SQVTM and CDR2 is ANQGSEA. This CDR3 is CSVAGSPRISYEQYF. The CDR3, as DNA: TGCAGCGTTGCTGGCAGTCCTCGTATTTCCTACGAGCAGTACTTC.

CDR3 in DNA: TGTGCCAGCATGGTAGGGATCACGAATACGCAGTATTTT. As protein: CASMVGITNTQYF. The chain employs TRBV6-1 and TRBJ2-3; D gene unclear. Germline-derived CDR1 and CDR2 are MNHNS and SASEGT. V lost 7 bases to trimming and J lost 7 bases, with 15 bases between them. The CDR3 is 13 amino acids.

The chain couples TRBV9 to TRBJ2-1; D uncertain. The CDR3 runs to 13 residues. V was clipped by 2 bases and J by 9 bases, with 12 bases between them. Germline V lookup: CDR1 SGDLS, CDR2 YYNGEE. The CDR3 spells CASSVTPLGEQFF. CDR3 nucleotide sequence: TGTGCCAGCAGCGTTACCCCTCTAGGTGAGCAGTTCTTC.

This clonotype occurred a few times. The chain is built from TRBV7-2 and TRBJ1-1; D ambiguous. Germline V gene sequence: CDR1 SGHTA, CDR2 FQGNSA. The V and J ends lost 5 bases and 12 bases respectively, with 19 bases between them. CDR3 size: 13 residues. The CDR3, as DNA: TGTGCCAGCAGCGCCTACTCGGAGAACCCCTCTTTCTTT. This gives the protein CASSAYSENPSFF.

This clonotype was observed a handful of times. This sequence joins TRBV4-3 and TRBJ2-3; the match to TRBD1 covers 9 bases. Germline values: CDR1 LGHNA, CDR2 YSLEER. V shed 0 bases, J shed 4 bases, and the junction held 11 bases outside the gene matches. This CDR3 is built from 18 residues. In DNA, the CDR3 is TGCGCCAGCAGCCAAGACCCACCGGGACAGGGTCGAGCAGATACGCAGTATTTT. Its translation is CASSQDPPGQGRADTQYF.

The chain has TRBV7-2 and TRBJ2-3; D is unresolved. Germline V lookup: CDR1 SGHTA, CDR2 FQGNSA. The CDR3 consists of 16 residues. V was shortened by 0 bases and J by 0 bases, with 10 bases between the two germline ends. The CDR3 here is CASSLAHLPSTDTQYF. DNA of the CDR3: TGTGCCAGCAGCTTAGCGCACTTACCTAGCACAGATACGCAGTATTTT. The full variable domain, its missing parts supplied by reference TRBV7-2 and TRBJ2-3, is GAGVSQSPSNKVTEKGKDVELRCDPISGHTALYWYRQSLGQGLEFLIYFQGNSAPDKSGLPSDRFSAERTGGSVSTLTIQRTQQEDSAVYLCASSLAHLPSTDTQYFGPGTRLTVL.

There are a few counts of this clonotype. The chain links TRBV11-2 to TRBJ2-1, with D possibly TRBD2 on 6 matching bases. Trimming pared 5 bases from V and 5 bases from J, leaving 19 bases between. CDR1 and CDR2 (germline): SGHAT, FQNNGV. The CDR3 spans 16 residues. The CDR3 sequence: CASSPFWGRKNNEQFF. CDR3 bases: TGTGCCAGCAGCCCATTCTGGGGGAGGAAGAACAATGAGCAGTTCTTC.

The chain recombines TRBV29-1 with TRBJ1-4, with 12 bases fitting TRBD1. Germline trimming cut 7 bases from V and 1 base from J; bases unmatched to any gene: 7. Germline V gene sequence: CDR1 SQVTM, CDR2 ANQGSEA. The CDR3 is made up of 16 amino acids. The CDR3 region has the DNA TGCAGCGCCAGCGGGACAGGGGGCAGAACTAATGAAAAACTGTTTTTT. Protein product: CSASGTGGRTNEKLFF.

There are a few counts of this clonotype. CDR3 residues: CSALAGGYEQYV. The CDR3 nucleotides read TGCAGTGCTCTAGCGGGGGGTTACGAGCAGTACGTC. The chain is built from TRBV20-1 and TRBJ2-7; 11 nucleotides match TRBD2. The CDR3 spans 12 residues. V dropped 5 bases and J dropped 4; count of bases not matched to a gene: 1. The germline V gene has CDR1 DFQATT and CDR2 SNEGSKA (reference sequence).